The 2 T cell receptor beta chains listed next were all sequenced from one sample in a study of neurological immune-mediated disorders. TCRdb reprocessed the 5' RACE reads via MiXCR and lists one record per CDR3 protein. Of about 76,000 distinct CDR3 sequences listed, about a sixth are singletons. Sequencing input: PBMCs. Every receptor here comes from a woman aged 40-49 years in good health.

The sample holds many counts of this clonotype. CDR3 coding DNA: TGTGCCAGCAGTCAGCAGGCGAACACCGGGGAGCTGTTTTTT. It translates to CASSQQANTGELFF. The chain recombines TRBV7-2 with TRBJ2-2; D is unclear. Germline-derived CDR1 and CDR2 are SGHTA and FQGNSA. The CDR3 has 14 residues. Deletions cut 6 bases from V and 0 bases from J, with 8 bases between.

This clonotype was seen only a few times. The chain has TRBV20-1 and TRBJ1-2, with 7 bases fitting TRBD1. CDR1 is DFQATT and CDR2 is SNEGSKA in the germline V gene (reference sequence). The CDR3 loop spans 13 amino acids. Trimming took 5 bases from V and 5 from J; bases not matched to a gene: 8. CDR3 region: CSASSQGVYGYTF. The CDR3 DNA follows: TGCAGTGCTTCCTCCCAGGGGGTGTATGGCTACACCTTC.